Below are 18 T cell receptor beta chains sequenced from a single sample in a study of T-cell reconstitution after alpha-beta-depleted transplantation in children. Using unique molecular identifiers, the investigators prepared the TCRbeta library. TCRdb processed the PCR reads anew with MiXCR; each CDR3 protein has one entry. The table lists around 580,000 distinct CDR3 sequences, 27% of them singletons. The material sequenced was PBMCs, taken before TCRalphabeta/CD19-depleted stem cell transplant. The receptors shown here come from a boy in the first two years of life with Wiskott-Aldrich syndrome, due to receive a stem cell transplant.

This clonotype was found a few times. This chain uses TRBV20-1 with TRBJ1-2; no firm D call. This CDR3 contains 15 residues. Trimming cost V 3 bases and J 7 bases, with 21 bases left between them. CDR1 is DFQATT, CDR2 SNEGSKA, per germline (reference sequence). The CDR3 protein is CSASPGSLVGGGYTF. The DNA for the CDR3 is TGCAGTGCTAGTCCAGGATCCCTCGTAGGTGGTGGCTACACCTTC.

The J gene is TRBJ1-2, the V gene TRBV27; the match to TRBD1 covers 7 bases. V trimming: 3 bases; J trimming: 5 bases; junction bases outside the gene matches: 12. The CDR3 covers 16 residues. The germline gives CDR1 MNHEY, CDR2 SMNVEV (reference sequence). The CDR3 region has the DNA TGTGCCAGCAGTTTTTGCGGACAGGATTTTTCTTATGGCTACACCTTC. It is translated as CASSFCGQDFSYGYTF.

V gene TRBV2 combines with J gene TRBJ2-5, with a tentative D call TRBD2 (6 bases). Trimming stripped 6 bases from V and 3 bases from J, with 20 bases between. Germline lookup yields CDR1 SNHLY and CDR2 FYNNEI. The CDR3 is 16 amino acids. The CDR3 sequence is CASRGDSTRVKETQYF. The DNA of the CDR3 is TGTGCCAGCAGGGGGGACTCCACTCGGGTAAAAGAGACCCAGTACTTC.

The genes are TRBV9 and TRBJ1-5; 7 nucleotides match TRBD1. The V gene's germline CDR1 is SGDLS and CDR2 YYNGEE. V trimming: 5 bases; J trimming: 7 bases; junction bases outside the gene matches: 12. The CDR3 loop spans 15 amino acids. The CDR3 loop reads CASSRTGVLGQPQHF. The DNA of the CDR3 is TGTGCCAGCAGTCGCACAGGGGTCCTTGGGCAGCCCCAGCATTTT.

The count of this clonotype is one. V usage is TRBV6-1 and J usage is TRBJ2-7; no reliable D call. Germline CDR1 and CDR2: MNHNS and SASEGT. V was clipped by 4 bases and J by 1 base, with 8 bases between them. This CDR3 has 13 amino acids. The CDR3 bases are TGTGCCAGCAGTGGGCCGGCTTCCTACGAGCAGTACTTC. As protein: CASSGPASYEQYF.

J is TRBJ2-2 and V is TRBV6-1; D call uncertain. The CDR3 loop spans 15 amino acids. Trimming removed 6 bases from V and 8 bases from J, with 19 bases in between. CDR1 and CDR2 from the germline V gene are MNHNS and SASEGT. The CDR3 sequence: CASSLLTYGTGELFF. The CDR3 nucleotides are TGTGCCAGCAGCCTTCTAACCTACGGAACTGGGGAGCTGTTTTTT.

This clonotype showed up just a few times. The CDR3 sequence: CASSKQAGPNEQFF. CDR3 sequence (DNA): TGTGCCAGCAGCAAACAGGCAGGACCCAATGAGCAGTTCTTC. The J gene is TRBJ2-1, the V gene TRBV7-3, with D possibly TRBD1 on 5 matching bases. Germline V gene lookup returns CDR1 SGHTA and CDR2 FQGTGA. Between the trimmed V and J ends, which lost 5 bases and 6 bases, there was a span of 14 bases. The CDR3 extends over 14 amino acids. The full variable domain, with the rest looked up from reference TRBV7-3 and TRBJ2-1, is GAGVSQTPSNKVTEKGKYVELRCDPISGHTALYWYRQSLGQGPEFLIYFQGTGAADDSGLPNDRFFAVRPEGSVSTLKIQRTERGDSAVYLCASSKQAGPNEQFFGPGTRLTVL.

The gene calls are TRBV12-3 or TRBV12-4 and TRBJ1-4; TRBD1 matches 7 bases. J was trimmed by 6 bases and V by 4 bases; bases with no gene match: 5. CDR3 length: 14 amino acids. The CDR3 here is CASSSGGFDEKLFF. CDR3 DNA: TGTGCCAGCAGTTCAGGGGGATTCGATGAAAAACTGTTTTTT.

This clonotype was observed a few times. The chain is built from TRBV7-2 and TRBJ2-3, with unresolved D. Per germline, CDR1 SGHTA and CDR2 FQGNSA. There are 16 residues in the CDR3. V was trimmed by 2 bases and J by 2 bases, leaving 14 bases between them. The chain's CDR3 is CASSLYSAVNTDTQYF. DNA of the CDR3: TGTGCCAGCAGCTTATATTCAGCAGTGAACACAGATACGCAGTATTTT.

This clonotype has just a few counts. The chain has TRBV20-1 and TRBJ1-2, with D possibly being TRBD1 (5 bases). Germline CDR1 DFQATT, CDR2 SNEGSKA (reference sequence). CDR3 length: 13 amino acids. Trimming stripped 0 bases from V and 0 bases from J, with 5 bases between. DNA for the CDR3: TGCAGTGCTAGAGACAGGGCTAACTATGGCTACACCTTC. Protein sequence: CSARDRANYGYTF.

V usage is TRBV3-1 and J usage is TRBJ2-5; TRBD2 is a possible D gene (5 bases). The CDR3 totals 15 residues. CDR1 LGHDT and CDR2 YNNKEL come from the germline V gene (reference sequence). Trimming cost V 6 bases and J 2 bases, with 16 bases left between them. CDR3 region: CASSQLGQRQETQYF. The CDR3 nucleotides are TGTGCCAGCAGTCAGCTAGGGCAGCGGCAAGAGACCCAGTACTTC.

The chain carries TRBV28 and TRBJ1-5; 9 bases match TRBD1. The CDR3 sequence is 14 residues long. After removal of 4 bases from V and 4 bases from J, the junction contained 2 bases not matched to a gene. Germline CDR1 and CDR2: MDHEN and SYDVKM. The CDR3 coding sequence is TGTGCCAGCAGTTCGGGGACAGGGAATCAGCCCCAGCATTTT. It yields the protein CASSSGTGNQPQHF.

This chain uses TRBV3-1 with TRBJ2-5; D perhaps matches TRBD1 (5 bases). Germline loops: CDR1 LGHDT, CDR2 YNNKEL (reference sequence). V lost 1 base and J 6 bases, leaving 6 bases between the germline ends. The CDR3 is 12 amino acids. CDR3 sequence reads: CASSQGQQTQYF. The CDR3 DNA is TGTGCCAGCAGCCAAGGACAGCAGACCCAGTACTTC.

CDR3 in DNA: TGTGCCAGCAGGCGTAAAGGGGAAAAACTGTTTTTT. This encodes CASRRKGEKLFF. The gene calls are TRBV4-2 and TRBJ1-4; D unclear. From germline, CDR1 is LGHNA and CDR2 YNFKEQ. V lost 6 bases and J lost 8, with 10 bases in between. CDR3 length: 12 residues.

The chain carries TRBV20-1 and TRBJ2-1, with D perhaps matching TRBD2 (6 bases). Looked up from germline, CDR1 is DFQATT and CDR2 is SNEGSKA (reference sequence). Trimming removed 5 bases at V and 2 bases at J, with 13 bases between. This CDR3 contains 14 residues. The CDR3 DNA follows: TGCAGTGCTTCCGGGACTGCCCCCTACAATGAGCAGTTCTTC. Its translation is CSASGTAPYNEQFF.

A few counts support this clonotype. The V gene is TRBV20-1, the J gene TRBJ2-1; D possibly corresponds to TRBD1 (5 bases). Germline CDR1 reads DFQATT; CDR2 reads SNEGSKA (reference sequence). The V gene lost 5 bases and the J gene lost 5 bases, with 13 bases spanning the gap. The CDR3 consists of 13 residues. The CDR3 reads CSAPRRGNNEQFF. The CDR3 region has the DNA TGCAGTGCTCCCCGAAGGGGTAACAATGAGCAGTTCTTC.

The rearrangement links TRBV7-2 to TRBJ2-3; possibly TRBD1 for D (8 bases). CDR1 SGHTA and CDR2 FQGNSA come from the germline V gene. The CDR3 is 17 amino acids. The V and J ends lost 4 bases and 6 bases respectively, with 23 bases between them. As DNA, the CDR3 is TGTGCCAGCAGCTCGAGACAGGGGAGGGCCCTTTACGATACGCAGTATTTT. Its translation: CASSSRQGRALYDTQYF.

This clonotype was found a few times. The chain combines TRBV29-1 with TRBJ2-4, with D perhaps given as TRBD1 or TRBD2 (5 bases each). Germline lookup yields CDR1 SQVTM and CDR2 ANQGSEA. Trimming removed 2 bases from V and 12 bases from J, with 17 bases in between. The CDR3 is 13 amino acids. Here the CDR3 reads CSVERGPGGGQYF. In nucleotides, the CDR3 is TGCAGCGTTGAAAGAGGGCCAGGTGGGGGTCAGTACTTC.